The source of this TCR beta chain is a study of blood T cell repertoires in COVID-19. Study overall: The origin of the acute and convalescent COVID-19 samples was the United States, Italy and Spain. T cells, B-cell-depleted T cells, or PBMCs supplied cDNA or gDNA.

The junction had 6 bases not matched to a gene; V was cut back by 6 bases and J by 4 bases. CDR1 and CDR2 (germline): MNHEY, SVGAGI. The CDR3 totals 14 residues. Authors' processing steps: Estimation of nucleated cell counts was performed using reference gene primer amplification. Sequencing was performed with immunoSEQ multiplex PCR; in TCRdb, only in-frame clones are kept and a portion is missing. V and J calls plus clone size are reproduced from that table; the DNA served to infer D and trimming. The sample records around 300,000 clones, just under 90% being singletons. The sequence came from a woman in her forties with acute or convalescent COVID-19. The rearrangement joins TRBV6-5 to TRBJ1-5, with 7 bases lining up with TRBD1. Sequenced: peripheral blood. The CDR3 is CASSDRAGNQPQHF. CDR3 nucleotides: TGTGCCAGCAGCGACAGGGCTGGTAATCAGCCCCAGCATTTT.